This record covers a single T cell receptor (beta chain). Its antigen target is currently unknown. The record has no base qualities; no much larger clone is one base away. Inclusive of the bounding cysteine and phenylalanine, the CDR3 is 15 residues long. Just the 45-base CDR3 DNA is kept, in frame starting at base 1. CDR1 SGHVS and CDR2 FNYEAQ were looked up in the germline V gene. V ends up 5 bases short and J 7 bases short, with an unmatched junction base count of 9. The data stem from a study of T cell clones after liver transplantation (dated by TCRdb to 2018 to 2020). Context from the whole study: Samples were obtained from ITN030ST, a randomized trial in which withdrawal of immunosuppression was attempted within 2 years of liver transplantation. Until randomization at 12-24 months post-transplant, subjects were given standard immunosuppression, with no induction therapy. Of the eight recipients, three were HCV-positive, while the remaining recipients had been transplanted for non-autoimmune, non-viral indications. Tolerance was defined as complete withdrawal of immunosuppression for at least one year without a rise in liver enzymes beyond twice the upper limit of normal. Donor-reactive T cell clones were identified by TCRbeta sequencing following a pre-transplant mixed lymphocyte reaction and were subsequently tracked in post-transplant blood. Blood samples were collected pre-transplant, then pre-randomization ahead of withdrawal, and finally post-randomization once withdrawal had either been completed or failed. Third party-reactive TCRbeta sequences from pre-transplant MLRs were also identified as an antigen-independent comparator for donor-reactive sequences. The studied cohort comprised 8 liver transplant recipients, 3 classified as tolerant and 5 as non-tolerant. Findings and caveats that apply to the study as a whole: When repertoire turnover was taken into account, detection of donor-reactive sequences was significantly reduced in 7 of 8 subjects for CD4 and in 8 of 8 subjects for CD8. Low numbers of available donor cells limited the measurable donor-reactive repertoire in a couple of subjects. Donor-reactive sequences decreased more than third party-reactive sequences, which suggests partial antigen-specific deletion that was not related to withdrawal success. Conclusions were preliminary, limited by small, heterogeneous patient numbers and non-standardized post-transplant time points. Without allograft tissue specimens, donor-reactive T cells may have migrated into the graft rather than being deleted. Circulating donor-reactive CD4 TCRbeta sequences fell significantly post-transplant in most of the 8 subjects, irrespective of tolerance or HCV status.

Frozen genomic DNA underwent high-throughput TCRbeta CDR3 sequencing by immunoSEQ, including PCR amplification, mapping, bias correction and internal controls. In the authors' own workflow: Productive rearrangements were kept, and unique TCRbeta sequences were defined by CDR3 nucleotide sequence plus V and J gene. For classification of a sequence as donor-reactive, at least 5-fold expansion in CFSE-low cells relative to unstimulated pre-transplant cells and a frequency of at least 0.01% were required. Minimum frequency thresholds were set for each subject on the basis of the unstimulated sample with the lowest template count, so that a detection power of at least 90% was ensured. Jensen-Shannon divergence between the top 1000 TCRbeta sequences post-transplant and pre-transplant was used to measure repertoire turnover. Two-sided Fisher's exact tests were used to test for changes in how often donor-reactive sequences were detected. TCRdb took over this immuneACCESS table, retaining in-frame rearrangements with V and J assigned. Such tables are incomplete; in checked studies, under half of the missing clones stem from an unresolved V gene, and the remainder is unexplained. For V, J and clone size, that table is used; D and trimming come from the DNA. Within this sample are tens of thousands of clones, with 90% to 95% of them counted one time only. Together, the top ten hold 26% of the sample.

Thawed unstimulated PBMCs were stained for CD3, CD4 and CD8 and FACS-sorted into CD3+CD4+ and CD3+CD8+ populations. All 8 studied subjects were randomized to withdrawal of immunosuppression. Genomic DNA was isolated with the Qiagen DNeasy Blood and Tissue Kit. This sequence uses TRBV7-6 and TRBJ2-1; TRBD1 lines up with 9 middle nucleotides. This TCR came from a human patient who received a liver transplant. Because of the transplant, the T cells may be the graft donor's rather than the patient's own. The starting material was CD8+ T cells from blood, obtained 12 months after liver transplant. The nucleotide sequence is TGTGCCAGCAGCGCATACCTGGGACAGGGTAATGAGCAGTTCTTC. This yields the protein CASSAYLGQGNEQFF. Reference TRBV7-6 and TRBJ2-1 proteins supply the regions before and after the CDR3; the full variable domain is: GAGVSQSPRYKVTKRGQDVALRCDPISGHVSLYWYRQALGQGPEFLTYFNYEAQQDKSGLPNDRFSAERPEGSISTLTIQRTEQRDSAMYRCASSAYLGQGNEQFFGPGTRLTVL.